One T cell receptor (beta chain) is described in this entry. J gave up 3 bases and V 6 bases, and 6 bases lay outside the gene matches. The V gene's germline CDR1 is KGHSH and CDR2 LQKENI. This CDR3 spans 14 amino acids. The sample comes from a study of blood T cell repertoires in COVID-19. Whole-study context: Sources were T cells, B-cell-depleted T cells, or PBMCs; the material itself was cDNA or gDNA.

Per the study methods: Estimation of nucleated cell counts relied on the amplification of reference gene primers. Repertoires were generated with immunoSEQ multiplex PCR, while TCRdb's copy carries only in-frame clones and drops some. V and J calls and clone size are those listed in that table; D and trimming were worked out from the DNA. This table holds some 80,000 clones, roughly 80% found once. Sequencing was performed on peripheral blood. This chain uses TRBV18 with TRBJ2-7, with 9 bases matching TRBD1. The TCR sequence derives from a man aged 55 to 70 with COVID-19, enrolled during active disease. CDR3 sequence reads: CASSESGQGYEQYF. Written as DNA, the CDR3 is TGTGCCAGCTCGGAATCGGGACAGGGCTACGAGCAGTACTTC.